This TCR beta chain was obtained from a study of shared T cell receptors in the human thymus (dated by TCRdb to 2020 to 2022). Describing the broader study: The study examined how the human thymus generates shared, self-reactive T-cell receptor alpha chains.

Library generation was performed with the immunoSEQ multiplex PCR assay. What TCRdb holds here is the immuneACCESS table cut down to in-frame rearrangements. Part of the clones is not present; checked against another copy, under half of the missing clones reflect an unresolved V gene, and the others are unexplained. The table for this sample lists 700,000 or so clones; over 75% of them were counted only once. The ten most abundant clones make up around 0.0099% of the sample. This clone has just one count. Its antigen is currently not known. Base qualities are missing; no much larger clone stands one base away. Taken from cysteine to phenylalanine, the CDR3 has 14 residues. CDR3 DNA is the only sequence kept; it has 42 bases, read in frame from the first base. For this chain, trimming is 5 bases at the V end and 2 bases at the J end, and the number of junction bases without a gene match is 2. According to the germline V gene, CDR1 reads MNHEY and CDR2 reads SVGAGI.

The data were also submitted as part of a second study, on human thymus T cells. Drawing on the second study: Immunologically healthy infants undergoing open corrective cardiac surgery for congenital heart defects in Finland were used as donors. The thymus tissue came from surgical resects taken out during corrective cardiac surgery. Both the thymic and the peripheral blood repertoires appeared to show biased V and J gene segment usage. Highly overlapping thymic TCR repertoires among unrelated individuals were reported in the related research. The study characterized TCR alpha and beta repertoires from seven to nine infant thymus samples and a few related peripheral blood samples. The infant donors were about 6 to 244 days old, and the cohort included six males and a couple of females. Thymocytes were mechanically released from the tissue and were stored as pellets of roughly 10-32 million cells at -70 degrees C. A QIAsymphony instrument was used to extract genomic DNA from the frozen cell pellets. The immunoSEQ multiplex PCR assay was used to amplify the TCRB and TCRAD loci from a standardized amount of quality-controlled genomic DNA. The amplicons covered the V(D)J region and were long enough to include the CDR3 and to identify the V and J genes. Amplicon sequencing was performed on an Illumina platform through the commercial immunoSEQ service. Corrections for primer bias and sequencing errors followed previously described methods, while TCRAD and TCRB definitions were based on the IMGT database. Analysis of the repertoires was done with immunoSEQ Analyzer 3.0 and VDJTools and included basic statistics, V/J segment usage, diversity estimates, rarefaction and pairwise overlap. To estimate diversity, the Chao1, ChaoE, Efron-Thisted, Shannon and inverse Simpson indices were applied, and diversity was also estimated on datasets down-sampled to the smallest sample. Repertoire overlap used strict matching of CDR3 nucleotide sequence, V gene and J gene, with Jaccard-based multidimensional scaling clustering. On average, roughly 800,000 unique TCRB clonotypes were obtained from thymus samples, compared with about 84,000 from blood samples.

What was sequenced was thymocytes. The V and J genes are TRBV6-5 and TRBJ2-1, and 8 junction bases match TRBD1. This clonotype was sampled from a girl under three years old with a congenital heart defect. Donor details come from another sample of the same person, matched by shared clones. This receptor carries the CDR3 CASSDRGPYNEQFF. The DNA reads as follows: TGTGCCAGCAGTGACAGGGGCCCCTACAATGAGCAGTTCTTC.